Detailed here is one TCR beta chain. The germline CDR1 and CDR2 sequences are SGDLS and YYNGEE. CDR3 length: 16 amino acids. With V trimmed by 3 bases and J by 4 bases, 11 bases remained unmatched. The sample originates from a study of control samples from healthy donors and cancer patients. The assay was immunoSEQ multiplex PCR, and TCRdb's table has in-frame clones only and misses some. The data show about 100,000 clones, with roughly 90% seen just once and 15% to 20% held by the top ten. This chain uses TRBV9 with TRBJ1-1; 8 bases agree with TRBD1. Sequencing was performed on blood. The TCR comes from a woman in her forties or fifties in good health. CDR3 residues: CASSAPTGGVITEAFF. CDR3 coding DNA: TGTGCCAGCAGCGCCCCCACAGGGGGAGTCATCACTGAAGCTTTCTTT.